The 19 T cell receptor beta chains in this list originate from one sample, sequenced in a study of Graves' ophthalmopathy and Graves' hyperthyroidism. Amplification of the TCR beta CDR3 regions used RNA transcripts (as template). HTBI-primed RT-PCR formed the first round, and a multiplex PCR formed the second. One entry per CDR3 protein results from TCRdb running MiXCR on the multiplex PCR reads. The sample holds approximately 380,000 distinct CDR3 sequences, around a fifth seen once. Sequenced input: peripheral blood. The receptors stem from a woman younger than 35 with stable Graves' hyperthyroidism.

This clonotype was seen many times. This chain links TRBV5-1 with TRBJ2-7, with a weak D call TRBD1 (6 bases). The length of the CDR3 is 13 residues. V was cut by 2 bases and J by 3 bases, with 9 bases left in between. CDR1 is SGHRS and CDR2 is YFSETQ in the germline V gene. CDR3 bases: TGCGCCAGCAGCTTCGGGACAATCTACGAGCAGTACTTC. Encoded protein: CASSFGTIYEQYF.

This chain joins TRBV6-1 and TRBJ2-7; 8 positions agree with TRBD1. After removal of 7 bases from V and 2 bases from J, the junction contained 10 bases not matched to a gene. The CDR3 sequence is 15 residues long. Germline V gives CDR1 MNHNS, CDR2 SASEGT. CDR3 nucleotides: TGTGCCAGCATTCCGACAGGGGCATCCCCCTACGAGCAGTACTTC. It translates to CASIPTGASPYEQYF.

In this sample, this clonotype turned up many times. The genes are TRBV9 and TRBJ2-5; 11 bases are shared with TRBD2. Germline CDR1 reads SGDLS; CDR2 reads YYNGEE. CDR3 length: 16 residues. V lost 3 bases, J lost 7 bases, and 11 bases stayed unmatched. This CDR3 is CASSAIGTSGTSTQYF. The DNA of the CDR3 is TGTGCCAGCAGCGCCATCGGGACTAGCGGTACTTCGACCCAGTACTTC.

The J gene is TRBJ1-6, the V gene TRBV30; weak D call: TRBD1 (5 bases). Trimming removed 2 bases from V and 7 bases from J, with 9 bases in between. CDR3 size: 13 residues. The germline gives CDR1 GTSNPN, CDR2 SVGIG (reference sequence). The CDR3 DNA follows: TGTGCCTGGAGTCCGACAGACAATTCACCCCTCCACTTT. Translation gives CAWSPTDNSPLHF.

This clonotype was counted many times. The chain couples TRBV12-3 or TRBV12-4 to TRBJ1-5; the match to TRBD1 covers 7 bases. J lost 6 bases, V lost 1 base, and 6 bases had no gene match. The length of the CDR3 is 15 residues. The CDR3 spells CASSLETGMGQPQHF. The CDR3 DNA reads TGTGCCAGCAGTTTAGAGACAGGGATGGGTCAGCCCCAGCATTTT.

This clonotype was recorded many times. This chain connects TRBV27 to TRBJ2-5; D unclear. V was shortened by 6 bases and J by 8 bases, with 13 bases between the two germline ends. Germline V gene sequence: CDR1 MNHEY, CDR2 SMNVEV (reference sequence). The CDR3 covers 12 residues. The DNA of the CDR3 is TGTGCCAGCAGCCTTGACCAGAAAACCCAGTACTTC. Protein sequence: CASSLDQKTQYF.

This clonotype was recorded at least ten times. The chain is built from TRBV11-2 and TRBJ2-7; D is perhaps TRBD1 (5 bases). Deletions cut 1 base from V and 3 bases from J, with 16 bases between. The CDR3 is made up of 16 amino acids. From germline, CDR1 is SGHAT and CDR2 FQNNGV. CDR3 bases: TGTGCCAGCAGCTTAGTGAGTTTGTCAGGGAACTACGAGCAGTACTTC. It is translated as CASSLVSLSGNYEQYF.

The rearrangement joins TRBV2 to TRBJ1-1; possible D gene TRBD1, 5 bases. Looked up from germline, CDR1 is SNHLY and CDR2 is FYNNEI. Trimming removed 11 bases at V and 4 bases at J, with 17 bases between. The CDR3 runs to 13 residues. The DNA of the CDR3 is TGTGCCGCAATGGGGGAGATTGGCACTGAAGCTTTCTTT. Amino acids: CAAMGEIGTEAFF.

This rearrangement joins TRBV20-1 to TRBJ2-5; D is possibly TRBD1 (5 bases). The V end was cut by 6 bases, the J end by 4 bases, with 18 bases between. The CDR3 loop spans 14 amino acids. Germline V gene sequence: CDR1 DFQATT, CDR2 SNEGSKA (reference sequence). In nucleotides, the CDR3 is TGCAGTGCCCCCAGGCCAGGGATGGGAGAGACCCAGTACTTC. Its translation is CSAPRPGMGETQYF.

This clonotype was counted a few times. The rearrangement uses TRBV6-1 and TRBJ1-6; D gene uncertain. This CDR3 comprises 14 residues. Germline V gene data show CDR1 as MNHNS and CDR2 as SASEGT. V dropped 6 bases and J dropped 1 base, with 7 bases sitting between them. As DNA, the CDR3 is TGTGCCAGCAGCGGGGTGTCCTATAATTCACCCCTCCACTTT. Its translation is CASSGVSYNSPLHF.

This clonotype was counted ten times or more. V usage is TRBV27 and J usage is TRBJ1-2; no clear D gene. This CDR3 contains 13 residues. The V end lost 0 bases, the J end lost 7 bases, and 9 bases lay between the germline ends. From germline, CDR1 is MNHEY and CDR2 SMNVEV (reference sequence). CDR3 amino acids: CASSLSLYAGYTF. In DNA, the CDR3 is TGTGCCAGCAGTTTATCCCTGTATGCTGGCTACACCTTC.

In its sample, this clonotype was seen many times. This rearrangement joins TRBV6-1 to TRBJ2-6; D is uncertain. This CDR3 spans 14 amino acids. CDR1 is MNHNS, CDR2 SASEGT, per germline. Trimming shortened V by 1 base and J by 1 base, and 2 bases separated the two germline ends. CDR3 DNA sequence: TGTGCCAGCAGTGAAGGGTCTGGGGCCAACGTCCTGACTTTC. Translated: CASSEGSGANVLTF.

The table lists this clonotype with a few counts. A read error may be the cause here, since a much bigger clone is one base away. The rearrangement joins TRBV6-2 or TRBV6-3 to TRBJ2-6, with D unclear. V shed 0 bases and J shed 0 bases, with 6 bases lying between them. Germline V gene lookup returns CDR1 MNHEY and CDR2 SVGEGT. The CDR3 totals 16 residues. The CDR3 bases are TGTGCCAGCAGTTACTCTCTTTACTCTGGGGCCAACGTCCTGACTTTC. Translated, it gives CASSYSLYSGANVLTF.

For this clonotype: A junction boundary mismatches the germline segment, possibly from a read error. The rearrangement joins TRBV5-1 to TRBJ2-4; 10 bases match TRBD1. From germline, CDR1 is SGHRS and CDR2 YFSETQ. There are 15 residues in the CDR3. CDR3 sequence (DNA): TGCGCCAGCTCCCCGGGACAGGGGTTCGAAAACATTAAGTACTTC. It specifies CASSPGQGFENIKYF.

This clonotype was seen many times. This chain joins TRBV28 and TRBJ1-5; D is ambiguous. The germline V gene has CDR1 MDHEN and CDR2 SYDVKM. This CDR3 is 14 amino acids long. With 3 bases removed from V and 6 bases from J, the gap between germline ends came to 12 bases. CDR3 sequence: CASSLNIRFQPQHF. Written as DNA, the CDR3 is TGTGCCAGCAGTTTGAACATACGGTTTCAGCCCCAGCATTTT. The full variable domain, with the rest looked up from reference TRBV28 and TRBJ1-5, is DVKVTQSSRYLVKRTGEKVFLECVQDMDHENMFWYRQDPGLGLRLIYFSYDVKMKEKGDIPEGYSVSREKKERFSLILESASTNQTSMYLCASSLNIRFQPQHFGDGTRLSIL.

This clonotype was counted many times. The V gene is TRBV6-1, the J gene TRBJ2-2, with D possibly TRBD2 on 5 matching bases. Trimming removed 4 bases from V and 3 bases from J, with 12 bases in between. The CDR3 covers 15 residues. The V gene's germline CDR1 is MNHNS and CDR2 SASEGT. The DNA for the CDR3 is TGTGCCAGCAGTGTCCGGGGTTGGGACACCGGGGAGCTGTTTTTT. As protein: CASSVRGWDTGELFF.

This clonotype was recorded at least ten times. The V call is TRBV11-3, the J call TRBJ1-1, with D possibly TRBD1 on 5 matching bases. In germline, CDR1 is SGHNT, CDR2 YENEEA. V was pared by 10 bases and J by 6 bases, with 18 bases between. CDR3 length: 13 amino acids. The CDR3 nucleotides are TGTGCCACCGGCCGAGGGGTTTCGGCTGAAGCTTTCTTT. This codes for CATGRGVSAEAFF.

This clonotype was found many times. The gene calls are TRBV12-3 or TRBV12-4 and TRBJ1-2; D possibly corresponds to TRBD1 (5 bases). Trimming shortened V by 5 bases and J by 4 bases, and 17 bases separated the two germline ends. The CDR3 runs to 15 residues. This chain's CDR3 is CASSHPHSGAYGYTF. Here the CDR3 DNA reads TGTGCCAGCAGTCACCCACACAGTGGGGCCTATGGCTACACCTTC.

Ten or more counts support this clonotype. One end of the junction is discordant with germline, which a read error may explain. The rearrangement links TRBV5-5 to TRBJ2-7; 14 nucleotides align to TRBD2. Per germline, CDR1 SGHKS and CDR2 YYEKEE (reference sequence). The CDR3 is made up of 16 amino acids. CDR3 residues: CASSLFGTSGSYGQYF. The DNA of the CDR3 is TGTGCCAGCAGCTTGTTCGGGACTAGCGGGAGCTACGGGCAGTACTTC. The whole variable domain, filled in from reference TRBV5-5 and TRBJ2-7, reads DAGVTQSPTHLIKTRGQQVTLRCSPISGHKSVSWYQQVLGQGPQFIFQYYEKEERGRGNFPDRFSARQFPNYSSELNVNALLLGDSALYLCASSLFGTSGSYGQYFGPGTRLTVT.